This entry is about one TCR beta chain. From 350 to 500 ng of RNA, a library with molecular barcoded alpha/delta and beta/gamma adaptors was made. TCRdb processed the reads anew with MiXCR; each CDR3 protein has one entry. The sample includes 46,000 or so distinct CDR3 sequences, around 20% of them seen just once. This sample was taken from a study of read filtering for tumor transcriptome and immune sequencing. This clonotype was sampled from a donor at least 40 years old with multiple myeloma. Sequencing was done on a sample of a population of CD138-negative cells sorted from bone marrow.

CDR3 sequence (DNA): TGTGCCAGCAGCTTAGCGGTAGGACTAACGGGAGGTGAGCAGTTCTTC. Translation: CASSLAVGLTGGEQFF. The V and J genes are TRBV7-8 and TRBJ2-1; TRBD2 agrees at 7 bases. V shed 0 bases and J 9 bases; nucleotides not matched to a gene: 11. The germline V gene encodes CDR1 SGHVS and CDR2 FQNEAQ. This CDR3 spans 16 amino acids.